These 26 T cell receptor beta chains came from one sample sequenced in a study of cytomegalovirus exposure and HLA in healthy donors. The PCR made use of 60 Vbeta and 13 Jbeta primers. The method was immunoSEQ multiplex PCR; TCRdb's version includes in-frame clones alone and lacks a portion of them. The sample holds under 200,000 clones, about 79% seen once. The sample was PBMCs. These receptors came from a woman between 45 and 60 years old in good health and CMV-seronegative.

The rearrangement uses TRBV7-9 and TRBJ2-3; weak D call: TRBD2 (6 bases). The V and J ends lost 8 bases and 2 bases respectively, with 20 bases between them. Germline-derived CDR1 and CDR2 are SEHNR and FQNEAQ (reference sequence). The length of the CDR3 is 16 residues. The CDR3, as DNA: TGTGCCAGCGACGGGGCGGGAATTGACTCCACAGATACGCAGTATTTT. Protein: CASDGAGIDSTDTQYF.

For this clone: A read error may account for a junction end that differs from germline. V and J are TRBV7-9 and TRBJ1-1; D perhaps matches TRBD1 (6 bases). Germline CDR1 reads SEHNR; CDR2 reads FQNEAQ (reference sequence). This CDR3 region has 13 residues. Written as DNA, the CDR3 is TGTTCCAGCAGCTTAGAAAACAGGGAAACAGCTTTCTTT. It codes for CSSSLENRETAFF.

V usage is TRBV27 and J usage is TRBJ2-5, with 7 bases that match TRBD1. The J call is doubtful: the DNA matches TRBJ2-7 better. CDR1 and CDR2 from the germline V gene are MNHEY and SMNVEV (reference sequence). This CDR3 has 14 amino acids. The DNA for the CDR3 is TGTGCCAGCAGCTCGCCCGACAGGGTCAACGAGCAGTACTTC. Amino acids: CASSSPDRVNEQYF.

CDR3 sequence reads: CSVGNRPDPYTF. DNA for the CDR3: TGCAGCGTTGGCAATCGTCCAGATCCCTACACCTTC. V and J are TRBV29-1 and TRBJ1-2; D gene ambiguous. Germline V lookup: CDR1 SQVTM, CDR2 ANQGSEA. The CDR3 has 12 residues. V lost 4 bases to trimming and J lost 10 bases, with 16 bases between them.

The genes are TRBV6-5 and TRBJ1-1; weak D call: TRBD1 (5 bases). This CDR3 has 14 amino acids. Germline lookup yields CDR1 MNHEY and CDR2 SVGAGI. The ends were cut back, 6 bases at V and 3 bases at J, with 14 bases in the middle. The CDR3 reads CASRQVPGDTEAFF. DNA of the CDR3: TGTGCCAGCAGACAGGTTCCGGGGGACACTGAAGCTTTCTTT.

The chain recombines TRBV5-1 with TRBJ1-1; a possible D gene is TRBD1 (6 bases). Germline assignment: CDR1 SGHRS and CDR2 YFSETQ. The ends were cut back, 0 bases at V and 4 bases at J, with 10 bases in the middle. The CDR3 length is 14 residues. This CDR3 reads CASSLVGGGTEAFF. The CDR3 nucleotides read TGCGCCAGCAGCTTGGTAGGGGGGGGCACTGAAGCTTTCTTT. The full variable domain, with the rest looked up from reference TRBV5-1 and TRBJ1-1, is KAGVTQTPRYLIKTRGQQVTLSCSPISGHRSVSWYQQTPGQGLQFLFEYFSETQRNKGNFPGRFSGRQFSNSRSEMNVSTLELGDSALYLCASSLVGGGTEAFFGQGTRLTVV.

V and J are TRBV7-9 and TRBJ2-3; perhaps TRBD2 as D (6 bases). Germline CDR1 reads SEHNR; CDR2 reads FQNEAQ (reference sequence). The ends were cut back, 1 base at V and 3 bases at J, with 11 bases in the middle. This CDR3 has 15 residues. The CDR3 spells CASSLVAAGTDTQYF. DNA of the CDR3: TGTGCCAGCAGCTTAGTAGCGGCCGGAACAGATACGCAGTATTTT.

As to this clone: This same CDR3 is encoded by further DNA sequences in the sample. The V call is TRBV6-4, the J call TRBJ1-1; D may be TRBD1 (5 bases). Germline lookup yields CDR1 MRHNA and CDR2 SNTAGT. This CDR3 is 15 amino acids long. Trimming cost V 3 bases and J 5 bases, with 16 bases left between them. The CDR3 here is CASSEGQGLSTEAFF. The DNA of the CDR3 is TGTGCCAGCAGTGAGGGGCAGGGTCTTAGTACTGAAGCTTTCTTT.

V is TRBV9 and J is TRBJ2-5; 10 positions agree with TRBD2. Germline V gene lookup returns CDR1 SGDLS and CDR2 YYNGEE. CDR3 size: 17 residues. After removal of 0 bases from V and 5 bases from J, the junction contained 10 bases not matched to a gene. The DNA for the CDR3 is TGTGCCAGCAGCGTAGGCCCTCTAGCGGGGGTAGCTGAGACCCAGTACTTC. It codes for CASSVGPLAGVAETQYF.

This chain connects TRBV7-2 to TRBJ2-5; 9 bases match TRBD2. CDR3 size: 16 residues. Germline V CDR1 and CDR2: SGHTA, FQGNSA. J was trimmed by 4 bases and V by 2 bases; bases with no gene match: 8. Here the CDR3 DNA reads TGTGCCAGCAGCTTACTCCCCTTGACTAGCGGAGAGACCCAGTACTTC. This sequence encodes CASSLLPLTSGETQYF.

This clone was seen just once. V usage is TRBV19 and J usage is TRBJ1-1; TRBD1 matches at 10 bases. In germline, CDR1 is LNHDA, CDR2 SQIVND (reference sequence). V dropped 9 bases and J dropped 0; count of bases not matched to a gene: 4. The CDR3 runs to 14 residues. Here the CDR3 DNA reads TGTGCCAGCTCGGGACAGGGGATGAACACTGAAGCTTTCTTT. The encoded protein is CASSGQGMNTEAFF. Supplemented by reference TRBV19 and TRBJ1-1, the full variable domain reads DGGITQSPKYLFRKEGQNVTLSCEQNLNHDAMYWYRQDPGQGLRLIYYSQIVNDFQKGDIAEGYSVSREKKESFPLTVTSAQKNPTAFYLCASSGQGMNTEAFFGQGTRLTVV.

The genes are TRBV7-2 and TRBJ1-3; D ambiguous. The V end lost 7 bases, the J end lost 10 bases, and 11 bases lay between the germline ends. CDR3 length equals 11 residues. Germline CDR1 SGHTA, CDR2 FQGNSA. CDR3 coding DNA: TGTGCCAGCACCCACGGTACGACCATATATTTT. Translation: CASTHGTTIYF.

The chain employs TRBV7-9 and TRBJ2-5; a possible D gene is TRBD2 (6 bases). The CDR3 is made up of 14 amino acids. Germline V gene lookup returns CDR1 SEHNR and CDR2 FQNEAQ (reference sequence). Between the trimmed V and J ends, which lost 5 bases and 9 bases, there was a span of 19 bases. The CDR3 DNA follows: TGTGCCAGCAGCCCCCGCGGGACCGGGAGTGCCCAGTACTTC. Translated: CASSPRGTGSAQYF.

This clone was observed a few times. V usage is TRBV4-3 and J usage is TRBJ2-7; D perhaps matches TRBD1 (5 bases). CDR3 length equals 14 residues. Germline V gives CDR1 LGHNA, CDR2 YSLEER. The V end was cut by 0 bases, the J end by 7 bases, with 13 bases between. CDR3 region: CASSQDLNRPEQYF. For the CDR3, the DNA is TGCGCCAGCAGCCAAGATCTTAACAGGCCTGAGCAGTACTTC.

The chain has TRBV10-3 and TRBJ1-1; 7 bases align to TRBD1. CDR1 ENHRY and CDR2 SYGVKD come from the germline V gene. Trimming took 6 bases from V and 1 from J; bases not matched to a gene: 5. CDR3 length: 14 amino acids. The chain's CDR3 is CAIRGGQTNTEAFF. The CDR3 coding sequence is TGTGCCATCAGGGGGGGACAGACGAACACTGAAGCTTTCTTT.

The chain recombines TRBV25-1 with TRBJ2-7; 8 nucleotides agree with TRBD2. Germline V lookup: CDR1 MGHDK, CDR2 SYGVNS. V shed 2 bases, J shed 0 bases, and the junction held 9 bases outside the gene matches. The CDR3 covers 17 residues. The CDR3 DNA is TGTGCCAGCAGTGAAGGGATCGGACTAGCAAGCTCCTACGAGCAGTACTTC. Its protein is CASSEGIGLASSYEQYF.

This sequence joins TRBV5-6 and TRBJ2-7; 12 bases agree with TRBD1. The CDR3 is 14 residues long. The V and J ends lost 4 bases and 6 bases, in that order; junction bases with no gene match: 5. Germline V gene lookup returns CDR1 SGHDT and CDR2 YYEEEE. CDR3 sequence reads: CASSVGQGASEQYF. The CDR3 nucleotides read TGTGCCAGCAGCGTGGGACAGGGGGCTAGCGAGCAGTACTTC.

This sequence joins TRBV7-9 and TRBJ2-1; 8 bases agree with TRBD2. CDR1 SEHNR and CDR2 FQNEAQ come from the germline V gene (reference sequence). The CDR3 consists of 15 residues. V lost 3 bases to trimming and J lost 0 bases; unmatched junction nucleotides: 1. The CDR3 region is CASSLSGSSYNEQFF. The CDR3 DNA is TGTGCCAGCAGCTTGAGCGGGAGCTCCTACAATGAGCAGTTCTTC.

The CDR3 DNA sequence: TGTGCCAGCAGCCAACAGGGGGCGCGTGGCTACACCTTC. As protein: CASSQQGARGYTF. The V and J genes are TRBV7-6 and TRBJ1-2, with 9 bases fitting TRBD1. The junction had 5 bases not matched to a gene; V was cut back by 5 bases and J by 7 bases. Germline CDR1 reads SGHVS; CDR2 reads FNYEAQ. CDR3 length: 13 amino acids.

This chain links TRBV28 with TRBJ1-5; the match to TRBD1 covers 8 bases. Germline CDR1 reads MDHEN; CDR2 reads SYDVKM. The CDR3 sequence is 15 residues long. The J segment lost 6 bases and the V segment lost 6 bases, leaving 10 bases of the junction unmatched. The CDR3 here is CASSPRRGPSQPQHF. The CDR3 DNA is TGTGCCAGCAGCCCCCGCAGGGGGCCAAGTCAGCCCCAGCATTTT.

The sample holds a few counts of this clone. CDR3 protein: CASSLGANQGAYTQYF. The DNA of the CDR3 is TGTGCCAGCAGCTTAGGCGCAAATCAAGGAGCTTATACGCAGTATTTT. This chain links TRBV27 with TRBJ2-3; no firm D call. The V end was cut by 6 bases, the J end by 7 bases, with 23 bases between. Germline-derived CDR1 and CDR2 are MNHEY and SMNVEV (reference sequence). The CDR3 sequence is 16 residues long.

The rearrangement joins TRBV6-1 to TRBJ1-3; unclear D gene. Germline loops: CDR1 MNHNS, CDR2 SASEGT. V lost 0 bases and J lost 5, with 17 bases in between. The CDR3 loop spans 17 amino acids. CDR3 nucleotide sequence: TGTGCCAGCAGTGAAGCCGGGAATGCCGAATCTAGAAACACCATATATTTT. This translates into CASSEAGNAESRNTIYF.

The rearrangement links TRBV2 to TRBJ1-2; unclear D gene. V was shortened by 7 bases and J by 4 bases, with 22 bases between the two germline ends. From germline, CDR1 is SNHLY and CDR2 FYNNEI. The CDR3 consists of 16 residues. The CDR3 DNA reads TGTGCCAGCACCAAAGCGACGACCCCATTCAGCTATGGCTACACCTTC. Translating gives CASTKATTPFSYGYTF.

The rearrangement joins TRBV2 to TRBJ1-6, with unresolved D. Germline V gene sequence: CDR1 SNHLY, CDR2 FYNNEI. The CDR3 is 13 amino acids. Deletions cut 6 bases from V and 7 bases from J, with 10 bases between. CDR3 DNA sequence: TGTGCCAGCAGGGGCGACGGCAATTCACCCCTCCACTTT. This translates into CASRGDGNSPLHF.

The rearrangement uses TRBV5-6 and TRBJ1-2; D unclear. This CDR3 spans 12 amino acids. Germline loops: CDR1 SGHDT, CDR2 YYEEEE. The V gene lost 1 base and the J gene lost 6 bases, with 7 bases spanning the gap. CDR3 loop: CASSLSGDGYTF. In nucleotides, the CDR3 is TGTGCCAGCAGCTTGTCCGGGGATGGCTACACCTTC.

The chain is built from TRBV28 and TRBJ1-2; TRBD1 is a possible D gene (6 bases). Trimming left V 4 bases short and J 1 base short, with 22 bases between. The CDR3 runs 18 residues. Germline CDR1 MDHEN, CDR2 SYDVKM. The CDR3 loop is CASSSSGQIKNLNYGYTF. CDR3 in DNA: TGTGCCAGCAGTTCCTCAGGACAGATTAAAAATCTTAACTATGGCTACACCTTC.